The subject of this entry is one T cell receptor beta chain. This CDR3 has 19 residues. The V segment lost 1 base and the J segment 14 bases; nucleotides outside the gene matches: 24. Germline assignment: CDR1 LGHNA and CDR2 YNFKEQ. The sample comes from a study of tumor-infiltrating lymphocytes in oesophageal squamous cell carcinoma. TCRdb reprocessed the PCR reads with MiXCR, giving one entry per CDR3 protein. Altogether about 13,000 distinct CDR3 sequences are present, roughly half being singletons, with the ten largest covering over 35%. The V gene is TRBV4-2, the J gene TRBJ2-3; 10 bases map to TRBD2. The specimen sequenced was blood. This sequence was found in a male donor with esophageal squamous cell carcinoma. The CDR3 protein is CASSQAAGGTLSQTGELYF. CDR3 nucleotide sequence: TGTGCCAGCAGCCAAGCAGCGGGAGGGACCCTAAGTCAGACCGGGGAGCTGTATTTT.